This entry concerns a single TCR beta chain. Its antigen is undetermined. The data were taken from a study of blood T cells in healthy people across ages. Broader study findings: Both higher diversity and more naive CD4+ cells marked long-lived donors when set against aged donors. Strong correlation linked observed beta diversity and percent naive T cells. Across the age range, TCR beta diversity per million T cells fell in a roughly linear way.

Each sample had at least 7 million PBMCs isolated. With a J-beta primer mix and a sample-barcoded 5' primer, a second PCR ran about 7 to 11 cycles. TCRdb recomputed calls from the 5' RACE reads with MiXCR, one row per CDR3 protein. Altogether just over 1 million distinct CDR3 sequences are present, 40% to 45% being singletons, with the ten largest covering approximately 19%. The sequence came from a woman aged 60-75 years in good health. Material for sequencing was blood.

The CDR3 loop reads CASSPLWTAAYEQYF. The CDR3, as DNA: TGTGCCAGCTCACCCCTGTGGACAGCCGCCTACGAGCAGTACTTC. V is TRBV18 and J is TRBJ2-4, with a weak D call TRBD1 (6 bases). The J call could be wrong; TRBJ2-7 is a better fit for the DNA end. CDR3 length equals 15 residues. Germline V gene sequence: CDR1 KGHSH, CDR2 LQKENI.